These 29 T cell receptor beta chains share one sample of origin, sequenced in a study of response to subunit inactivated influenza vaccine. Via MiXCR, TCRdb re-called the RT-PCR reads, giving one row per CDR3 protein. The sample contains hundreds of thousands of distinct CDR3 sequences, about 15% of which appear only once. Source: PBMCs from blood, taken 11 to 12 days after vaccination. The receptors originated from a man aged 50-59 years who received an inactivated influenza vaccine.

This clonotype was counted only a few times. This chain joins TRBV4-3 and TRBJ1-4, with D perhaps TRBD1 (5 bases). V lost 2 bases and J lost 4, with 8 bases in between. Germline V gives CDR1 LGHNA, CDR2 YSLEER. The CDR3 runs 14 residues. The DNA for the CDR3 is TGCGCCAGCAGCCAACTCGACAGTAATGAAAAACTGTTTTTT. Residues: CASSQLDSNEKLFF.

The CDR3 loop reads CASSLGDRSEQYF. The CDR3 nucleotides read TGTGCCAGCAGTCTAGGGGACAGAAGCGAGCAGTACTTC. The chain uses TRBV12-3 or TRBV12-4 and TRBJ2-7; the match to TRBD1 covers 7 bases. V lost 5 bases to trimming and J lost 6 bases; unmatched junction nucleotides: 7. The CDR3 contains 13 residues.

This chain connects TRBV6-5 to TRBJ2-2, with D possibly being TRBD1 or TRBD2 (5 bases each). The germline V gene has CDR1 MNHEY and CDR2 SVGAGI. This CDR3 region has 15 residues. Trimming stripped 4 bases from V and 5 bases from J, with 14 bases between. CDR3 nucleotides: TGTGCCAGCAGTTTCCGGGACCCAGTGACCGGGGAGCTGTTTTTT. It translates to CASSFRDPVTGELFF.

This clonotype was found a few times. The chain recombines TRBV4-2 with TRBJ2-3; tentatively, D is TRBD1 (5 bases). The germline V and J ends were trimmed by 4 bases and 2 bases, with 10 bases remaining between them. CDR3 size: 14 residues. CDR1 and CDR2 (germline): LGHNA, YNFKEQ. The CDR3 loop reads CASSPRGNTDTQYF. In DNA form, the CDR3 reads TGTGCCAGCAGCCCTAGGGGAAACACAGATACGCAGTATTTT.

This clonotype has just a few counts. The CDR3 sequence is CSVAYSGARQPQHF. As DNA, the CDR3 is TGCAGCGTTGCTTACTCCGGGGCGCGCCAGCCCCAGCATTTT. This chain joins TRBV29-1 and TRBJ1-5; tentative D call: TRBD1 (5 bases). The germline V and J ends were trimmed by 4 bases and 7 bases, with 17 bases remaining between them. The CDR3 has 14 residues. CDR1 is SQVTM, CDR2 ANQGSEA, per germline. The whole variable domain, remainder taken from reference TRBV29-1 and TRBJ1-5, is SAVISQKPSRDICQRGTSLTIQCQVDSQVTMMFWYRQQPGQSLTLIATANQGSEATYESGFVIDKFPISRPNLTFSTLTVSNMSPEDSSIYLCSVAYSGARQPQHFGDGTRLSIL.

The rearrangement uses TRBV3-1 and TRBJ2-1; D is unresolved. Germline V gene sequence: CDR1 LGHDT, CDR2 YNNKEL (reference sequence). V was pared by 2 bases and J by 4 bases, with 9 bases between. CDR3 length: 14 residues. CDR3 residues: CASSQSESYNEQFF. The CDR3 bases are TGTGCCAGCAGCCAATCGGAGAGTTACAATGAGCAGTTCTTC.

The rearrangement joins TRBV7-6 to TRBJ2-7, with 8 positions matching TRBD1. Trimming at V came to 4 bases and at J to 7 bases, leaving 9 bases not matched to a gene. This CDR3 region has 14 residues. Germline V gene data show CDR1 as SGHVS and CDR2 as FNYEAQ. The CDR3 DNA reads TGTGCCAGCAGCTCCCGGACAGGGACGACGGAGCAGTACTTC. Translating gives CASSSRTGTTEQYF.

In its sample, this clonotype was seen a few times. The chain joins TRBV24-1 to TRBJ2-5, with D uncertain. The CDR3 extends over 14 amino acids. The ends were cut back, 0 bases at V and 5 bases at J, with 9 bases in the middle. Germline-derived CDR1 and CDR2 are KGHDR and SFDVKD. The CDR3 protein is CATSDLRARETQYF. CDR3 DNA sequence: TGTGCCACCAGTGATTTGCGGGCTCGCGAGACCCAGTACTTC.

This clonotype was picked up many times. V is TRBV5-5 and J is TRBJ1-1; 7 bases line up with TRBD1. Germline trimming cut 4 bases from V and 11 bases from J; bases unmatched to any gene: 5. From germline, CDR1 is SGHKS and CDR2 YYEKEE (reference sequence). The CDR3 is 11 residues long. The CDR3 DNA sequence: TGTGCCAGCAGCCAAGGACAGGCGGCTTTCTTT. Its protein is CASSQGQAAFF.

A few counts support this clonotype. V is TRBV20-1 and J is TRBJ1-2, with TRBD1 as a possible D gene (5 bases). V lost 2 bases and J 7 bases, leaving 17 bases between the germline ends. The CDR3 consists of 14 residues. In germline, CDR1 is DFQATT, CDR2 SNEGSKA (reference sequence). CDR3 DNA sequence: TGCAGTGCTAGACCCAACGTGGGACTGCCTGGCTACACCTTC. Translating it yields CSARPNVGLPGYTF.

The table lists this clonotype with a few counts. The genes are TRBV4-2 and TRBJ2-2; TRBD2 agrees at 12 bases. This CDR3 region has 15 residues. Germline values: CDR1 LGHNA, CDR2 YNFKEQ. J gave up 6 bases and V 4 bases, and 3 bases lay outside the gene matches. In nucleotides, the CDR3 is TGTGCCAGCAGCCCCGGGACTAGCGGGTCCGGGGAGCTGTTTTTT. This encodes CASSPGTSGSGELFF.

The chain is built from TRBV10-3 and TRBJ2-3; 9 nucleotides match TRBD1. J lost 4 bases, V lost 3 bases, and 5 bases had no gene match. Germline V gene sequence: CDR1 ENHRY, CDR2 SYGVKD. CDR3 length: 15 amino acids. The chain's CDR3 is CAISDPGTGSDTQYF. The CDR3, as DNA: TGTGCCATCAGTGACCCCGGGACAGGGTCAGATACGCAGTATTTT.

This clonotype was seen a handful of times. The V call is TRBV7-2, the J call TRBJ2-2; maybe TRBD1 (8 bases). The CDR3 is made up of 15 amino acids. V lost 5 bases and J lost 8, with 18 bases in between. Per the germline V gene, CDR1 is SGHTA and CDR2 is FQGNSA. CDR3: CASSTWTGRVGELFF. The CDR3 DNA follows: TGTGCCAGCAGCACCTGGACAGGGAGGGTTGGGGAGCTGTTTTTT.

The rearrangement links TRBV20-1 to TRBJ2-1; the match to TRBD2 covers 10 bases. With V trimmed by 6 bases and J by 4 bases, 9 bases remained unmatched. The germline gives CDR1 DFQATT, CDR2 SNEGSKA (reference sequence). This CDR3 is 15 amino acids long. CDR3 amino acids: CSATSSGRRYNEQFF. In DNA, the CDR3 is TGCAGTGCCACTTCTAGCGGGAGAAGATACAATGAGCAGTTCTTC.

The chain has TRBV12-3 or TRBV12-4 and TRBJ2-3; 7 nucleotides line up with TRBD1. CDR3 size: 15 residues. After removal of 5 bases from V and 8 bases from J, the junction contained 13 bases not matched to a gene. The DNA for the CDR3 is TGTGCCAGCAGTCGGGACAGAAGGGGGTTAGGTACGCAGTATTTT. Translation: CASSRDRRGLGTQYF.

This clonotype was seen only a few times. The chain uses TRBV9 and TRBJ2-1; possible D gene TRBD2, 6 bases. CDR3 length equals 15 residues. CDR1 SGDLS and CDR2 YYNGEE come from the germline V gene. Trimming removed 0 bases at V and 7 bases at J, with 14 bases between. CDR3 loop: CASSVVGGAGNEQFF. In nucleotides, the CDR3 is TGTGCCAGCAGCGTAGTAGGCGGGGCGGGTAATGAGCAGTTCTTC.

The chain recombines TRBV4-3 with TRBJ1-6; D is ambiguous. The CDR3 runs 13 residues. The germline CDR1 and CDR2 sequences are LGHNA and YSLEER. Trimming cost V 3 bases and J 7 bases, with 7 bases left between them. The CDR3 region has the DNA TGCGCCAGCAGCCATGGACGGAATTCACCCCTCCACTTT. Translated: CASSHGRNSPLHF.

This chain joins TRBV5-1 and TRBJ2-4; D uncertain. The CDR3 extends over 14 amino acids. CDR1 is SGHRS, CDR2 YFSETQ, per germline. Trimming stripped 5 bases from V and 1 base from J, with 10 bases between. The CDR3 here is CASSMGRAKNIQYF. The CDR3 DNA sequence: TGCGCCAGCAGTATGGGTCGGGCCAAAAACATTCAGTACTTC.

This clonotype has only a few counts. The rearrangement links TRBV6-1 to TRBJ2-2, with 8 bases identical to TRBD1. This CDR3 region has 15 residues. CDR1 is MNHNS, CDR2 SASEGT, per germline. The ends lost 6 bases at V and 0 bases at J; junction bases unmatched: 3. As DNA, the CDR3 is TGTGCCAGCAGCCCCAGGGGGCCGAACACCGGGGAGCTGTTTTTT. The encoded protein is CASSPRGPNTGELFF.

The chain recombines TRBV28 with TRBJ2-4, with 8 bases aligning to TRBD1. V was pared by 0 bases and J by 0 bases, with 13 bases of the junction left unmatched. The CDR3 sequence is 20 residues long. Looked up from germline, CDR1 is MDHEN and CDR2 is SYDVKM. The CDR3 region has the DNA TGTGCCAGCAGTTTATGGTCTTTGGTTCGACAGGGGAGAGCCAAAAACATTCAGTACTTC. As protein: CASSLWSLVRQGRAKNIQYF.

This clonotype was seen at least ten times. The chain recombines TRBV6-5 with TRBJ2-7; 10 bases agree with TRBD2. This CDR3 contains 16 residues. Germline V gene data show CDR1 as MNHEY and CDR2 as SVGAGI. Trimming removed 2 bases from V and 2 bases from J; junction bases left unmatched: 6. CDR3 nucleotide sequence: TGTGCCAGCAGTTACGGGCTAGCGGGGGCCGCCTACGAGCAGTACTTC. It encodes CASSYGLAGAAYEQYF.

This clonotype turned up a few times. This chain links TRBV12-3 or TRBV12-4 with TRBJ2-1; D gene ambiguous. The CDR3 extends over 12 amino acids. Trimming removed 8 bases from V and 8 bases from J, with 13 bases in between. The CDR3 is CASRGLVDEQFF. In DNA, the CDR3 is TGTGCCAGCCGAGGCCTCGTAGATGAGCAGTTCTTC.

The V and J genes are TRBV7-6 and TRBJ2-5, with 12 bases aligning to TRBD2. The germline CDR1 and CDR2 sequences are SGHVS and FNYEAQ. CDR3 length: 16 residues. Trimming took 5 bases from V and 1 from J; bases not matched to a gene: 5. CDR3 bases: TGTGCCAGCAGCCCCTCTAGCGGGGGGGTCCAAGAGACCCAGTACTTC. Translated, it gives CASSPSSGGVQETQYF.

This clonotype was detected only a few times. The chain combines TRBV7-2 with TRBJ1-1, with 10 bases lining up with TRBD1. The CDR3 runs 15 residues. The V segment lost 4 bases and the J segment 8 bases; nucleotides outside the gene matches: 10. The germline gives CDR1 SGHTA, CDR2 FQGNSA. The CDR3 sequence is CASSSQTGGGGEAFF. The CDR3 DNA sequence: TGTGCCAGCAGCTCCCAGACAGGGGGCGGCGGGGAAGCTTTCTTT.

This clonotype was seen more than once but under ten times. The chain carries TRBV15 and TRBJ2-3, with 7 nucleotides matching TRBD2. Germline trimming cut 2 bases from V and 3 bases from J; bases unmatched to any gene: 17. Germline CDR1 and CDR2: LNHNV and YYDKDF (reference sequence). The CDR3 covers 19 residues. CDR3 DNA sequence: TGTGCCACCAGCAGAACTCCTCATCTAGCGGCCCTAATAACAGATACGCAGTATTTT. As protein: CATSRTPHLAALITDTQYF.

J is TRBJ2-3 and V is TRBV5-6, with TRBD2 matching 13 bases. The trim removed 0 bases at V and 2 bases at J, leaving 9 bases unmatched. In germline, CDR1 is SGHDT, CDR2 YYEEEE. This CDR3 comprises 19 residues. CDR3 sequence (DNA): TGTGCCAGCAGCTTGGGACTAGCGGGGGGCCGGCCAGCCACAGATACGCAGTATTTT. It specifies CASSLGLAGGRPATDTQYF.

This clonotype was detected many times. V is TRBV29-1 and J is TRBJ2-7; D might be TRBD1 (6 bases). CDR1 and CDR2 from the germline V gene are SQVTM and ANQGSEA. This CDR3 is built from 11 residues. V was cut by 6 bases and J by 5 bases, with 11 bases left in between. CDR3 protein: CSVTGTNEQYF. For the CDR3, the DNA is TGCAGCGTGACCGGGACAAACGAGCAGTACTTC.

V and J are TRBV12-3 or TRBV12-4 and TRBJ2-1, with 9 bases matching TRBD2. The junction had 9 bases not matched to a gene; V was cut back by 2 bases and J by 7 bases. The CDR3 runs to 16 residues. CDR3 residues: CASSLLPSGVLNEQFF. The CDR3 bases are TGTGCCAGCAGTTTACTCCCTAGCGGGGTCCTAAATGAGCAGTTCTTC.

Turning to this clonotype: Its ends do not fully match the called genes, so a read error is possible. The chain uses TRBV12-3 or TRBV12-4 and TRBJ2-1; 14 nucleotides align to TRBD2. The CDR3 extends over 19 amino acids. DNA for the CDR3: TGTGCCCGCAGTTTATGGACTAGCGGGAGGCAAAGCTCCTACAATGAGCAGTTCTTC. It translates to CARSLWTSGRQSSYNEQFF.